Shown below are 10 T cell receptor beta chains from a single sample sequenced in a study of shared clonotypes between healthy human individuals. Measured with immunoSEQ multiplex PCR; TCRdb has only the in-frame clones, and not every one. The sample lists roughly 2.5 million clones, just over 90% occurring once. The sequenced sample was naive CD4+ T cells sorted from blood. Indicated subset: CD45RA+ positively selected. The receptors originated from a man between 18 and 35 years old in good health.

V gene TRBV9 combines with J gene TRBJ2-2; 13 bases agree with TRBD2. The junction had 15 bases not matched to a gene; V was cut back by 4 bases and J by 6 bases. Germline V gene sequence: CDR1 SGDLS, CDR2 YYNGEE. This CDR3 comprises 19 residues. In nucleotides, the CDR3 is TGTGCCAGCAGCCTACGACCCGGACTAGCGGGGGCCATGTCCGGGGAGCTGTTTTTT. Its translation is CASSLRPGLAGAMSGELFF.

V and J are TRBV2 and TRBJ1-2; D unresolved. CDR3 length equals 12 residues. Trimming stripped 6 bases from V and 7 bases from J, with 12 bases between. Per germline, CDR1 SNHLY and CDR2 FYNNEI. The CDR3 DNA reads as TGTGCCAGCAGCGTGGGCGCGGCTGGCTACACCTTC. Protein product: CASSVGAAGYTF.

The genes are TRBV11-2 and TRBJ2-7; TRBD2 might be the D (5 bases). This CDR3 contains 18 residues. Trimming removed 0 bases from V and 1 base from J, with 19 bases in between. Per germline, CDR1 SGHAT and CDR2 FQNNGV. CDR3 loop: CASSLDLKTIFFSYEQYF. The DNA of the CDR3 is TGTGCCAGCAGCTTAGACCTCAAGACTATCTTTTTTTCCTACGAGCAGTACTTC. The full variable domain, completed using reference TRBV11-2 and TRBJ2-7, is EAGVAQSPRYKIIEKRQSVAFWCNPISGHATLYWYQQILGQGPKLLIQFQNNGVVDDSQLPKDRFSAERLKGVDSTLKIQPAKLEDSAVYLCASSLDLKTIFFSYEQYFGPGTRLTVT.

The rearrangement links TRBV6-6 to TRBJ2-5, with no clear D. The ends were cut back, 6 bases at V and 1 base at J, with 6 bases in the middle. This CDR3 region has 12 residues. Looked up from germline, CDR1 is MNHNY and CDR2 is SVGAGI (reference sequence). The CDR3 DNA reads as TGTGCCAGCAGGGGTTTCCAAGAGACCCAGTACTTC. Its translation is CASRGFQETQYF.

The chain uses TRBV7-9 and TRBJ2-3; the D call may be TRBD1 or TRBD2 (6 bases each). The germline V gene has CDR1 SEHNR and CDR2 FQNEAQ (reference sequence). The CDR3 loop spans 14 amino acids. Deletions cut 5 bases from V and 6 bases from J, with 15 bases between. As DNA, the CDR3 is TGTGCCAGCAGCGTAACCGGGGGCCGGGATACGCAGTATTTT. Its translation: CASSVTGGRDTQYF.

The chain carries TRBV6-1 and TRBJ2-7, with TRBD2 matching over 8 bases. The CDR3 loop spans 13 amino acids. Germline V CDR1 and CDR2: MNHNS, SASEGT. The V gene end was trimmed by 5 bases and the J gene end by 12 bases; junction bases not matched to a gene: 12. In DNA, the CDR3 is TGTGCCAGCAGTCGGGAGGGCCTCACCTCCGCGTACTTC. It is translated as CASSREGLTSAYF.

The V and J genes are TRBV25-1 and TRBJ1-2; possibly TRBD1 for D (6 bases). The germline gives CDR1 MGHDK, CDR2 SYGVNS. The CDR3 has 14 residues. Trimming took 3 bases from V and 4 from J, leaving 12 bases between them. The CDR3: CASSDPGHRYGYTF. The CDR3 nucleotides read TGTGCCAGCAGTGACCCGGGACACCGCTATGGCTACACCTTC.

The rearrangement links TRBV25-1 to TRBJ1-6; 9 nucleotides align to TRBD1. Germline V CDR1 and CDR2: MGHDK, SYGVNS. Trimming took 6 bases from V and 9 from J; bases not matched to a gene: 15. The CDR3 loop spans 17 amino acids. The CDR3 DNA reads TGTGCCAGCAGGAAGGATAGGACGGGACAGGGTGTTTCACCCCTCCACTTT. This codes for CASRKDRTGQGVSPLHF.

This clone occurred once. The V call is TRBV5-1, the J call TRBJ2-7; a weak D match, TRBD2 (5 bases). This CDR3 is 15 amino acids long. The V gene lost 3 bases and the J gene lost 9 bases, with 22 bases spanning the gap. Germline-derived CDR1 and CDR2 are SGHRS and YFSETQ. CDR3 sequence reads: CASSSDSGILGGQYF. The CDR3 DNA reads as TGCGCCAGCAGCTCCGATTCCGGGATCTTGGGTGGGCAGTACTTC.

V usage is TRBV28 and J usage is TRBJ2-1; D possibly matches TRBD1 or TRBD2 (6 bases each). The CDR3 has 12 amino acids. Germline-derived CDR1 and CDR2 are MDHEN and SYDVKM. V lost 7 bases to trimming and J lost 15 bases, with 19 bases between them. The CDR3 region has the DNA TGTGCCAGCAACCCTCAGGGGCAAGCGGGGTTCTTC. Protein sequence: CASNPQGQAGFF.